This T cell receptor beta chain is from a study of cytomegalovirus exposure and HLA in healthy donors. The PCR was carried out with 60 Vbeta primers and 13 Jbeta primers. The method was immunoSEQ multiplex PCR; TCRdb's version includes in-frame clones alone and lacks a portion of them. The sample includes around 64,000 clones. V shed 2 bases and J shed 13 bases, with 15 bases lying between them. The CDR3 extends over 13 amino acids. Germline V gene data show CDR1 as MNHEY and CDR2 as SVGAGI. The chain combines TRBV6-5 with TRBJ1-5; unclear D gene. The source of this sequence is a female donor in good health and CMV-seropositive. Material for sequencing was PBMCs. Here the CDR3 DNA reads TGTGCCAGCAGTTACGCGCCTCAGGTACCTCAGCATTTT. This codes for CASSYAPQVPQHF.